This TCR beta chain is from a study of PD-1 blockade in classical Hodgkin lymphoma. Regarding the study as a whole: In CD4+ cells, TCR diversity went up significantly by C4D1, but in CD8+ cells it did not.

Relapse was seen in all patients after autologous stem cell transplantation, and brentuximab vedotin exposure was variable. Worth noting for this clone: Its antigen is still unknown.

TCRdb's table, derived via immunoSEQ multiplex PCR, lists solely in-frame clones and lacks some. The sample holds around 99,000 clones, roughly 76% seen once. This clonotype was obtained from a human donor with classical Hodgkin lymphoma. The source was peripheral blood mononuclear cells (PBMCs), collected before the second cycle of nivolumab.

The CDR3 DNA reads TGTGCCAGAGGACAGGACACCTACGAGCAGTACTTC. It translates to CARGQDTYEQYF. The J gene is TRBJ2-7, the V gene TRBV28; 7 bases align to TRBD1. This CDR3 region has 12 residues. Germline V lookup: CDR1 MDHEN, CDR2 SYDVKM. Trimming cost V 9 bases and J 2 bases; bases outside gene matches: 4. The whole variable domain, filled in from reference TRBV28 and TRBJ2-7, reads DVKVTQSSRYLVKRTGEKVFLECVQDMDHENMFWYRQDPGLGLRLIYFSYDVKMKEKGDIPEGYSVSREKKERFSLILESASTNQTSMYLCARGQDTYEQYFGPGTRLTVT.